Below, 21 T cell receptor beta chains from the same sample are listed, as sequenced in a study of regulatory and conventional T cells in RAG deficiency. Regulatory T cells were sorted from blood as CD4+ CD25-high CD127-low cells. Using immunoSEQ multiplex PCR, the repertoire was profiled, and TCRdb retains in-frame clones only, with some absent. The sample lists 25,000 to 35,000 clones, just over 90% occurring once. The sample was also linked to a second study, of regulatory T cells. That paper notes: Amplification used 52 TRBV primers and 13 TRBJ primers.

The sequenced sample consisted of Tregs sorted from blood. The receptors shown here come from a human donor in good health.

The chain combines TRBV4-1 with TRBJ2-7, with D possibly being TRBD1 (6 bases). The V end was cut by 3 bases, the J end by 2 bases, with 23 bases between. Germline-derived CDR1 and CDR2 are MGHRA and YSYEKL. CDR3 length equals 18 residues. The CDR3 spells CASSHSRGLTGRTYEQYF. In DNA form, the CDR3 reads TGCGCCAGCAGCCACAGTCGGGGTTTAACAGGGCGCACCTACGAGCAGTACTTC.

This clone was recorded only once. This chain links TRBV6-6 with TRBJ1-1; 7 nucleotides agree with TRBD1. This CDR3 comprises 13 residues. Germline loops: CDR1 MNHNY, CDR2 SVGAGI (reference sequence). The V gene end was trimmed by 6 bases and the J gene end by 0 bases; junction bases not matched to a gene: 1. CDR3 amino acids: CASSDRVNTEAFF. The CDR3 region has the DNA TGTGCCAGCAGCGACAGGGTGAACACTGAAGCTTTCTTT.

This chain uses TRBV7-8 with TRBJ2-1; D unresolved. Trimming left V 5 bases short and J 7 bases short, with 6 bases between. Germline V gene data show CDR1 as SGHVS and CDR2 as FQNEAQ. The CDR3 has 11 amino acids. The CDR3 DNA reads TGTGCCAGCAGCCCTCAAAATGAGCAGTTCTTC. The encoded protein is CASSPQNEQFF.

This rearrangement joins TRBV6-1 to TRBJ2-7; weak D call: TRBD1 (6 bases). V was clipped by 5 bases and J by 3 bases, with 14 bases between them. CDR1 and CDR2 (germline): MNHNS, SASEGT. CDR3 size: 14 residues. CDR3 coding DNA: TGTGCCAGCAGTATCCGGGACAACGACTACGAGCAGTACTTC. This encodes CASSIRDNDYEQYF.

V usage is TRBV7-8 and J usage is TRBJ1-1; unclear D gene. V was clipped by 2 bases and J by 1 base, with 8 bases between them. The CDR3 has 14 residues. Germline values: CDR1 SGHVS, CDR2 FQNEAQ. CDR3 nucleotides: TGTGCCAGCAGCTTAACGGGAGGGAACACTGAAGCTTTCTTT. Encoded protein: CASSLTGGNTEAFF.

This clone was seen a single time. The chain joins TRBV11-3 to TRBJ2-3; D possibly corresponds to TRBD1 (6 bases). Trimming pared 4 bases from V and 1 base from J, leaving 15 bases between. The CDR3 is 16 residues long. Germline assignment: CDR1 SGHNT and CDR2 YENEEA. The CDR3 here is CASSSAGTLGTDTQYF. The CDR3 region has the DNA TGTGCCAGCAGCTCCGCCGGGACACTCGGCACAGATACGCAGTATTTT.

The chain carries TRBV5-1 and TRBJ2-3; D not certain. Germline CDR1 reads SGHRS; CDR2 reads YFSETQ. V lost 1 base to trimming and J lost 14 bases, with 14 bases between them. This CDR3 has 12 residues. CDR3 protein: CASSLMGFSGYF. The CDR3 DNA is TGCGCCAGCAGCTTGATGGGCTTCTCGGGGTATTTT.

The chain has TRBV11-2 and TRBJ2-7, with a tentative D call TRBD2 (6 bases). This CDR3 region has 14 residues. V gave up 2 bases and J gave up 3 bases, with 11 bases separating them. The V gene's germline CDR1 is SGHAT and CDR2 FQNNGV. The CDR3 region is CASSLTGLYYEQYF. CDR3 sequence (DNA): TGTGCCAGCAGCTTAACGGGACTCTACTACGAGCAGTACTTC.

Only one count was recorded for this clone. The chain uses TRBV6-5 and TRBJ1-6, with a possible D match to TRBD1 (5 bases). Between the trimmed V and J ends, which lost 5 bases and 10 bases, there was a span of 9 bases. Looked up from germline, CDR1 is MNHEY and CDR2 is SVGAGI. The CDR3 covers 12 residues. The CDR3 sequence: CASSAGYSPLHF. DNA for the CDR3: TGTGCCAGCAGTGCAGGGTACTCACCCCTCCACTTT.

This clone was seen only a few times. The chain recombines TRBV11-2 with TRBJ1-5; D possibly corresponds to TRBD1 (5 bases). This CDR3 is 13 amino acids long. In germline, CDR1 is SGHAT, CDR2 FQNNGV. Trimming removed 0 bases from V and 5 bases from J, with 5 bases in between. Here the CDR3 DNA reads TGTGCCAGCAGCTTAGAGGGGGATCAGCCCCAGCATTTT. Translated: CASSLEGDQPQHF.

V and J are TRBV6-5 and TRBJ2-7; no clear D gene. Trimming took 2 bases from V and 2 from J, leaving 13 bases between them. The length of the CDR3 is 15 residues. Germline V gene sequence: CDR1 MNHEY, CDR2 SVGAGI. The CDR3 nucleotides read TGTGCCAGCAGTTACGGTTCGGCGGCTACCTACGAGCAGTACTTC. It encodes CASSYGSAATYEQYF.

The rearrangement uses TRBV19 and TRBJ1-5; D might be TRBD1 (6 bases). V lost 3 bases to trimming and J lost 6 bases, with 12 bases between them. Germline lookup yields CDR1 LNHDA and CDR2 SQIVND (reference sequence). The CDR3 is 14 amino acids. CDR3: CASSINRVGQPQHF. CDR3 nucleotides: TGTGCCAGTAGTATCAACAGGGTTGGTCAGCCCCAGCATTTT.

This clone was seen just once. V gene TRBV1 combines with J gene TRBJ2-3; whether TRBD2, the table's D call, matches the DNA was not checked. TRBV1 is assigned pseudogene status. The CDR3 runs to 16 residues. CDR3 in amino acids: CTSRTLGGGHTDTQYF. DNA for the CDR3: TGCACCAGCCGTACCCTAGGGGGGGGGCACACAGATACGCAGTATTTT.

This chain uses TRBV19 with TRBJ1-2; D gene unclear. Germline CDR1 LNHDA, CDR2 SQIVND (reference sequence). The CDR3 extends over 17 amino acids. V was clipped by 3 bases and J by 2 bases, with 19 bases between them. CDR3: CASSIRALGYSNYGYTF. The CDR3 DNA reads TGTGCCAGTAGTATTCGGGCTCTCGGGTACTCGAACTATGGCTACACCTTC.

This chain links TRBV5-6 with TRBJ1-2; TRBD1 matches at 7 bases. Germline V CDR1 and CDR2: SGHDT, YYEEEE. The length of the CDR3 is 19 residues. V gave up 0 bases and J gave up 7 bases; unmatched junction bases: 21. CDR3 region: CASSLDFDYWQGETGGYTF. CDR3 bases: TGTGCCAGCAGCTTGGATTTTGATTATTGGCAGGGGGAAACAGGTGGCTACACCTTC. Full variable domain (outside the CDR3, taken from reference TRBV5-6 and TRBJ1-2): DAGVTQSPTHLIKTRGQQVTLRCSPKSGHDTVSWYQQALGQGPQFIFQYYEEEERQRGNFPDRFSGHQFPNYSSELNVNALLLGDSALYLCASSLDFDYWQGETGGYTFGSGTRLTVV.

The chain is built from TRBV21-1 and TRBJ2-3; the table assigns TRBD2, which was not confirmed against the DNA. TRBV21-1 is a known pseudogene. This CDR3 is 17 amino acids long. In nucleotides, the CDR3 is TGTGCCAGCAGCCTCCTGGAGGGGGGGGGCCTCACAGATACGCAGTATTTT. Translating it yields CASSLLEGGGLTDTQYF.

With regard to this clone: One end of the junction fails to match germline, which may point to a read error. The V call is TRBV7-7, the J call TRBJ1-5; D is possibly TRBD1 (6 bases). The CDR3 sequence is 19 residues long. Germline CDR1 is SSHAT and CDR2 is FNYEAQ (reference sequence). The CDR3 region has the DNA TGTGCTAGCAGCCACTCTAGCTTGATACAGGGTAGAGTGGGACAGCCCCAGCATTTT. Translating it yields CASSHSSLIQGRVGQPQHF.

This chain uses TRBV13 with TRBJ2-7; D is unresolved. The V end was cut by 4 bases, the J end by 3 bases, with 16 bases between. This CDR3 is built from 15 residues. From germline, CDR1 is PRHDT and CDR2 FYEKMQ (reference sequence). The CDR3 DNA follows: TGTGCCAGCAGCTCCGCCATATTAGGGAACTACGAGCAGTACTTC. Encoded protein: CASSSAILGNYEQYF.

The gene calls are TRBV19 and TRBJ2-3; D gene uncertain. The CDR3 runs to 13 residues. V was trimmed by 3 bases and J by 6 bases, leaving 10 bases between them. Looked up from germline, CDR1 is LNHDA and CDR2 is SQIVND (reference sequence). CDR3 nucleotide sequence: TGTGCCAGTAGTATTTCGTCTTTGGATACGCAGTATTTT. It is translated as CASSISSLDTQYF.

This chain connects TRBV6-5 to TRBJ2-7; TRBD2 agrees at 9 bases. Germline-derived CDR1 and CDR2 are MNHEY and SVGAGI. The junction had 2 bases not matched to a gene; V was cut back by 2 bases and J by 0 bases. This CDR3 comprises 15 residues. The CDR3, as DNA: TGTGCCAGCAGTTACCAGCGGGGGGCCTCCTACGAGCAGTACTTC. Protein: CASSYQRGASYEQYF.

CDR3 loop: CASSATGDYGYTF. The CDR3 DNA reads as TGTGCCAGCAGTGCGACAGGGGACTATGGCTACACCTTC. V gene TRBV28 combines with J gene TRBJ1-2; TRBD1 aligns across 8 bases. This CDR3 is 13 amino acids long. Trimming took 5 bases from V and 3 from J; bases not matched to a gene: 2. Germline V gene lookup returns CDR1 MDHEN and CDR2 SYDVKM.